The clone carrying this TCR beta chain was seen a handful of times. The antigen is undetermined. These data come from a study of Ad26.COV2.S vaccination and SARS-CoV-2 variants. For the study at large: Donor joined the COV1001 Ad26.COV2.S trial arm. Notes on the study in general: Vaccine recipients posted higher spike-specific TCR breadth than their placebo counterparts. Analytic work on TCR breadth and depth might have understated the full extent of total T cell responses.

Here immunoSEQ multiplex PCR was the method, and the copy in TCRdb shows in-frame clones only, minus some. The sample includes about 350,000 clones, about 88% of them seen just once. The treatment denotes: roughly 18 received Ad26.COV2.S at low or high dose, single or two shots; about 5 received placebo; per-sample allocation not given. Samples came from day 63 after the first vaccine or placebo injection. The germline CDR1 and CDR2 sequences are SGHDN and FVKESK. The CDR3 has 12 amino acids. The ends were cut back, 6 bases at V and 5 bases at J, with 10 bases in the middle. The material was peripheral blood, obtained in a trial of Ad26.COV2.S vaccine versus placebo. This clonotype originated in a person aged 18-65 years who received the Ad26.COV2.S COVID-19 vaccine or a placebo. This rearrangement joins TRBV14 to TRBJ1-2, with a tentative D call TRBD1 (5 bases). The chain's CDR3 is CASSKSGYGYTF. CDR3 nucleotide sequence: TGTGCCAGCAGTAAATCAGGGTATGGCTACACCTTC.